This record covers a single T cell receptor (beta chain). PCR was performed using 60 Vbeta and 13 Jbeta primers. Some clones are missing from TCRdb's copy, which holds only in-frame ones; the method was immunoSEQ multiplex PCR. The table records 200,000 to 250,000 clones, 65% to 85% of them present only once. This sample is part of a study of cytomegalovirus exposure and HLA in healthy donors. Germline CDR1 SGHRS, CDR2 YFSETQ. The length of the CDR3 is 14 residues. Trimming removed 0 bases from V and 6 bases from J, with 12 bases in between. The rearrangement links TRBV5-1 to TRBJ1-2, with TRBD1 as a possible D gene (6 bases). The sample was PBMCs. This TCR derives from a boy aged 2 to 9 in good health and CMV-seronegative. The CDR3 loop reads CASSLEGQGNGYTF. Here the CDR3 DNA reads TGCGCCAGCAGCTTGGAGGGCCAGGGGAATGGCTACACCTTC.